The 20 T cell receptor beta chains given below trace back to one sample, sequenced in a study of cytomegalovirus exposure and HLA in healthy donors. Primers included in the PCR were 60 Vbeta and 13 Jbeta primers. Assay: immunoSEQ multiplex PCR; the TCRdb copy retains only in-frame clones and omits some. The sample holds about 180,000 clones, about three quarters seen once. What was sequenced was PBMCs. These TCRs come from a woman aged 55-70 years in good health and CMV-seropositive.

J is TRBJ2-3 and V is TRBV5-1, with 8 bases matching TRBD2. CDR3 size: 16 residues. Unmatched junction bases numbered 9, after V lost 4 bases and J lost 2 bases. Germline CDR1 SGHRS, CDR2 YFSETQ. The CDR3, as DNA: TGCGCCAGCAGCGGGGGGGTAGCGGGGCCCACAGATACGCAGTATTTT. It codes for CASSGGVAGPTDTQYF. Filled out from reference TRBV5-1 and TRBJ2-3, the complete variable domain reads KAGVTQTPRYLIKTRGQQVTLSCSPISGHRSVSWYQQTPGQGLQFLFEYFSETQRNKGNFPGRFSGRQFSNSRSEMNVSTLELGDSALYLCASSGGVAGPTDTQYFGPGTRLTVL.

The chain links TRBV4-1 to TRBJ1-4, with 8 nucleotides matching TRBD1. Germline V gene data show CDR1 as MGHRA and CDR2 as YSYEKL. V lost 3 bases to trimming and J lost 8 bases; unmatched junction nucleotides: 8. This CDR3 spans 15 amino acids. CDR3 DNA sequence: TGCGCCAGCAGCCAGTCCGGGACAGGAAAAGAAAAACTGTTTTTT. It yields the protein CASSQSGTGKEKLFF.

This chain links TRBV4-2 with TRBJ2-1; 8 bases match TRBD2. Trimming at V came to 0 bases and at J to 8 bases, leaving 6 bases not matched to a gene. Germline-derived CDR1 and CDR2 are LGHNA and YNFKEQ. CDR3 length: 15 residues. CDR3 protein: CASSQETSGYHEQFF. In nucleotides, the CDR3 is TGTGCCAGCAGCCAAGAAACTAGCGGTTACCATGAGCAGTTCTTC.

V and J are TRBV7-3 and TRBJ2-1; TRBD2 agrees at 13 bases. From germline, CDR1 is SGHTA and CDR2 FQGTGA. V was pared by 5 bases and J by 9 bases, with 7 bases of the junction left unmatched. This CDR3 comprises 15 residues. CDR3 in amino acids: CASSPRTSGSGEQFF. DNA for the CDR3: TGTGCCAGCAGCCCGCGGACTAGCGGGAGCGGTGAGCAGTTCTTC.

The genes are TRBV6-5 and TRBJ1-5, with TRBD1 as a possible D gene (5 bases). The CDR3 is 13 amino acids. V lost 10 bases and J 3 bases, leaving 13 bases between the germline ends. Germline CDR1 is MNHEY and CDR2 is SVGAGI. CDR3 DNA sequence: TGTGCCACCTATCAGGGTGTCAATCAGCCCCAGCATTTT. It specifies CATYQGVNQPQHF.

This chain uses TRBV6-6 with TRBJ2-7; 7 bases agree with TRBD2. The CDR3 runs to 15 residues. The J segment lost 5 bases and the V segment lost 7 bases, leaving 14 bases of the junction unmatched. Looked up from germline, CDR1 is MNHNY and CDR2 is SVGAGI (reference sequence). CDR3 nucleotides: TGTGCCAGCATCAACGCGTGGGGGGGAAAGGACGAGCAGTACTTC. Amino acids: CASINAWGGKDEQYF.

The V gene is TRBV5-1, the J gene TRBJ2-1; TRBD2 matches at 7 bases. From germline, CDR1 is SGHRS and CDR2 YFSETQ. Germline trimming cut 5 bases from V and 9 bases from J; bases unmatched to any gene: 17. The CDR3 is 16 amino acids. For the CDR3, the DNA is TGCGCCAGCAGAACTACCTTGGGGCGGGAGCGGGCTGAGCAGTTCTTC. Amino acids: CASRTTLGRERAEQFF. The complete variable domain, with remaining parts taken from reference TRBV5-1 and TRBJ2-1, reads KAGVTQTPRYLIKTRGQQVTLSCSPISGHRSVSWYQQTPGQGLQFLFEYFSETQRNKGNFPGRFSGRQFSNSRSEMNVSTLELGDSALYLCASRTTLGRERAEQFFGPGTRLTVL.

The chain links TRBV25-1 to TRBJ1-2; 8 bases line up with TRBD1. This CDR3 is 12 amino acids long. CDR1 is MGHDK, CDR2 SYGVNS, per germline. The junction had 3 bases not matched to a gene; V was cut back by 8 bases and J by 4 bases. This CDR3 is CASGQGFYGYTF. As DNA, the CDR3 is TGTGCCAGCGGACAGGGTTTCTATGGCTACACCTTC.

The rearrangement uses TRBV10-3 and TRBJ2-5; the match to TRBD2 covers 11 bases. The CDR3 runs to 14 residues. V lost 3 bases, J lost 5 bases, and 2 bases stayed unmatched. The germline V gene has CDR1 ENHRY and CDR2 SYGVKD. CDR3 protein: CAISELAGVETQYF. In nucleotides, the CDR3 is TGTGCCATCAGTGAACTAGCGGGGGTTGAGACCCAGTACTTC.

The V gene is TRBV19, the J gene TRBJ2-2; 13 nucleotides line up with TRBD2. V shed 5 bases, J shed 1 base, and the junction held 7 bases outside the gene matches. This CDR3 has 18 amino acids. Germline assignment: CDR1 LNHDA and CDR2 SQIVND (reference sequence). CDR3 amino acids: CASSRRLAGGLNTGELFF. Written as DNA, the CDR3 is TGTGCCAGTAGTCGTAGACTAGCGGGGGGCCTGAACACCGGGGAGCTGTTTTTT.

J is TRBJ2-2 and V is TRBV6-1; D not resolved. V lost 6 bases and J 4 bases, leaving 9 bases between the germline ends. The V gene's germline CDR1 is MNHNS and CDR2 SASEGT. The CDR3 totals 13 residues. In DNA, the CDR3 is TGTGCCAGCAGGCGCGAGGTCACCGGGGAGCTGTTTTTT. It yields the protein CASRREVTGELFF.

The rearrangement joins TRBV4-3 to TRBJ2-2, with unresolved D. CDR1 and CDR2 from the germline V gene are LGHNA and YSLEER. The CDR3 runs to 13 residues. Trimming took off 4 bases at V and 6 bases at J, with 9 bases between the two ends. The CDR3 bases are TGCGCCAGCAGCCGTTGGCAGGCCGGGGAGCTGTTTTTT. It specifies CASSRWQAGELFF.

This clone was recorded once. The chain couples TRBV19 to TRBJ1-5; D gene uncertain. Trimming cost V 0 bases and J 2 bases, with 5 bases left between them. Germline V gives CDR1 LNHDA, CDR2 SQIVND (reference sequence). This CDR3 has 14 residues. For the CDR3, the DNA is TGTGCCAGTAGTATAGATCTTGGCAATCAGCCCCAGCATTTT. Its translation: CASSIDLGNQPQHF.

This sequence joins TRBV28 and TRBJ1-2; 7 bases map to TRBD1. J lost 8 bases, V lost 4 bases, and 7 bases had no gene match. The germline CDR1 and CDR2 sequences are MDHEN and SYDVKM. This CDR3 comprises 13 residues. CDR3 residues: CASSSPGGWGYTF. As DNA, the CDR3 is TGTGCCAGCAGTTCCCCAGGGGGTTGGGGCTACACCTTC.

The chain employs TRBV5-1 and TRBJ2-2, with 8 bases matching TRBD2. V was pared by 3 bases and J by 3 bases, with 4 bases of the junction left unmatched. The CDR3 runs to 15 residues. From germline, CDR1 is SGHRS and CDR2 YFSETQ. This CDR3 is CASSSISGDTGELFF. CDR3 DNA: TGCGCCAGCAGCTCGATTAGCGGGGACACCGGGGAGCTGTTTTTT.

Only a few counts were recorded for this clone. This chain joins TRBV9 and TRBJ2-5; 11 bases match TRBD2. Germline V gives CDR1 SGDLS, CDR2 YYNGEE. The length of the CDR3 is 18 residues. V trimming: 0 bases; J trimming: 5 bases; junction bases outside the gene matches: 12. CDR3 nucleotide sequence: TGTGCCAGCAGCGTAGGACTAGCGGGATTCCCCGCTGATGAGACCCAGTACTTC. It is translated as CASSVGLAGFPADETQYF.

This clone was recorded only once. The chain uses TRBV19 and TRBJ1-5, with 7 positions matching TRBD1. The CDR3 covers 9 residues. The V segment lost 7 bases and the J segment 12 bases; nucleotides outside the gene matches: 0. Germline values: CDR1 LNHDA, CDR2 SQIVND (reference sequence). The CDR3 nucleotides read TGTGCCAGTAACAGGGGCCAGCATTTT. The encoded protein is CASNRGQHF.

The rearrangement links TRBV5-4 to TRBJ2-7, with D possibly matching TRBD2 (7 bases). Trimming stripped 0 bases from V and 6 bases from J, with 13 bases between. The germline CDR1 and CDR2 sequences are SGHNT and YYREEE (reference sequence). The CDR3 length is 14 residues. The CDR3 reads CASSLGRGASEQYF. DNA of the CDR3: TGTGCCAGCAGCTTGGGTCGGGGGGCGAGCGAGCAGTACTTC.

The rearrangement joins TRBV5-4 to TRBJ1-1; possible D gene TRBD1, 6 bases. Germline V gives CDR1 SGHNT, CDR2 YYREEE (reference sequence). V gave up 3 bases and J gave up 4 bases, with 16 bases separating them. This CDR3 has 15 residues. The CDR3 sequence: CASSSPQGSGTEAFF. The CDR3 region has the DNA TGTGCCAGCAGCTCCCCACAGGGATCGGGCACTGAAGCTTTCTTT.

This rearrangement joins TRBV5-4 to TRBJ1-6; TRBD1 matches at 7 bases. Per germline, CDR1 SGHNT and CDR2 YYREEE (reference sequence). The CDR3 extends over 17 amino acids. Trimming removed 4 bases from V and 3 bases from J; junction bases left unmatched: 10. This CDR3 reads CASSTRQGLNYNSPLHF. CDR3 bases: TGTGCCAGCAGCACCCGACAGGGTTTGAACTATAATTCACCCCTCCACTTT.